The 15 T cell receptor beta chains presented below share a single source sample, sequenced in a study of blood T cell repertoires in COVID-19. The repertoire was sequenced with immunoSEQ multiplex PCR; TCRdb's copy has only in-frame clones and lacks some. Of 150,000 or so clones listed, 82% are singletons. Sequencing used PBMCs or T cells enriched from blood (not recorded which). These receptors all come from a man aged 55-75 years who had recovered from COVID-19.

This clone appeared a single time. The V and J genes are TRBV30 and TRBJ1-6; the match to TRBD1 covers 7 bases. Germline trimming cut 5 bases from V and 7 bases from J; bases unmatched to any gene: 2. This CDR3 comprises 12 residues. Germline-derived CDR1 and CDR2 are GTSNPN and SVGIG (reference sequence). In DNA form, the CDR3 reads TGTGCCTGGGACAGGGAAAATTCACCCCTCCACTTT. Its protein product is CAWDRENSPLHF.

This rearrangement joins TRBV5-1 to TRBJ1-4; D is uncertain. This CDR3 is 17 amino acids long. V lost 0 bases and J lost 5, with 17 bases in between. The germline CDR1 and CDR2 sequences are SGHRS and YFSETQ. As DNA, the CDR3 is TGCGCCAGCAGCTTGGGCGGAGAGGGTGGGCTAAATGAAAAACTGTTTTTT. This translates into CASSLGGEGGLNEKLFF.

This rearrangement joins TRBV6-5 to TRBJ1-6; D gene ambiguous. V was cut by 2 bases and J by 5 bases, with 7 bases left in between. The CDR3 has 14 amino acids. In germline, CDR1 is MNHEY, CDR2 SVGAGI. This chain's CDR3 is CASSYQRDNSPLHF. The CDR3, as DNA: TGTGCCAGCAGTTACCAGAGGGATAATTCACCCCTCCACTTT.

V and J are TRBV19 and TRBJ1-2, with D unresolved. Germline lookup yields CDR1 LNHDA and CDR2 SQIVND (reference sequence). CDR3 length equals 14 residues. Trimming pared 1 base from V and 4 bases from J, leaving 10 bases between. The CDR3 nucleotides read TGTGCCAGTAGTATAGCTGGCAGGTTCTATGGCTACACCTTC. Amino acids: CASSIAGRFYGYTF.

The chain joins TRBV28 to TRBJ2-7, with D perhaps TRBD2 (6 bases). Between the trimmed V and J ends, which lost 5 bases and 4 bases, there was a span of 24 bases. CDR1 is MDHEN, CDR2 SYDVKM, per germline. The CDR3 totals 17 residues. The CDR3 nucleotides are TGTGCCAGCAGTCCGGGACGTAGGCCTTTTGCGGGATACGAGCAGTACTTC. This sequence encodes CASSPGRRPFAGYEQYF.

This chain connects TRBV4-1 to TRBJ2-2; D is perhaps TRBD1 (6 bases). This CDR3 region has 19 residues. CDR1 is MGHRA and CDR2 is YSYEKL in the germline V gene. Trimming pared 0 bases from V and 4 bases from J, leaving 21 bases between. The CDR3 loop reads CASSQDPLRQVSTTGELFF. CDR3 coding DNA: TGCGCCAGCAGCCAAGATCCCTTACGACAGGTTTCCACCACCGGGGAGCTGTTTTTT.

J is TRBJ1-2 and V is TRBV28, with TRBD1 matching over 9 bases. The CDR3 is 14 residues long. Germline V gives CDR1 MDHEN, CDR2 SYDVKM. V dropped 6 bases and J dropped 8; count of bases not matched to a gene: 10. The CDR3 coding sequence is TGTGCCAGCAGAATTACAGGGGGCGGGGGAGGCTACACCTTC. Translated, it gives CASRITGGGGGYTF.

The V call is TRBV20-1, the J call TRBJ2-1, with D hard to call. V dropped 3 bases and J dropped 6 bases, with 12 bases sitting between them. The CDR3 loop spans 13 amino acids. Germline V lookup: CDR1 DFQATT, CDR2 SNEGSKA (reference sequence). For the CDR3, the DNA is TGCAGTGCTAGTGGGTTTGGGCTCAATGAGCAGTTCTTC. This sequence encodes CSASGFGLNEQFF.

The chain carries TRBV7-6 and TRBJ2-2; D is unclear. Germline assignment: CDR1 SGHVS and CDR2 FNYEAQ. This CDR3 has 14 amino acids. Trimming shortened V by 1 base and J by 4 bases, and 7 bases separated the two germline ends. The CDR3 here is CASSLVSVTGELFF. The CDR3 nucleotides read TGTGCCAGCAGCTTAGTATCAGTCACCGGGGAGCTGTTTTTT.

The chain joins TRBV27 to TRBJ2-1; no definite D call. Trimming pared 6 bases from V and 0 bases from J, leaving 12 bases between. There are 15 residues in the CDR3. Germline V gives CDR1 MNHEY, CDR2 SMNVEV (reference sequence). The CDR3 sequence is CASRSDKSSYNEQFF. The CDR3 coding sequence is TGTGCCAGCAGGTCTGACAAAAGCTCCTACAATGAGCAGTTCTTC.

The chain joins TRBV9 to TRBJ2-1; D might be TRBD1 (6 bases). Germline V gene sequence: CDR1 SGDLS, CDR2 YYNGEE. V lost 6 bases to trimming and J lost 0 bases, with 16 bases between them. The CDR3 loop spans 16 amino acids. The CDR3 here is CASNLGQLSSYNEQFF. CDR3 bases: TGTGCCAGCAACCTCGGACAGTTGAGCTCCTACAATGAGCAGTTCTTC.

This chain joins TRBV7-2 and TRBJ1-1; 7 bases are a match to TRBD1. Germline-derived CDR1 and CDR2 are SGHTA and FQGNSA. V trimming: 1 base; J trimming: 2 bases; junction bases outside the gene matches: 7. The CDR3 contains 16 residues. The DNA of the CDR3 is TGTGCCAGCAGCTTAGGCGTTAGACAGGGCAACACTGAAGCTTTCTTT. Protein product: CASSLGVRQGNTEAFF.

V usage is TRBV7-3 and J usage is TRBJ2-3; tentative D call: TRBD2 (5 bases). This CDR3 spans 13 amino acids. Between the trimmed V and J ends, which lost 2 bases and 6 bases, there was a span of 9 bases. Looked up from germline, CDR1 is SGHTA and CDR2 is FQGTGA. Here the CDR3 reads CASSLRRGDTQYF. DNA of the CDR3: TGTGCCAGCAGCTTACGTCGAGGGGATACGCAGTATTTT. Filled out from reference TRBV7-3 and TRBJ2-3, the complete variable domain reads GAGVSQTPSNKVTEKGKYVELRCDPISGHTALYWYRQSLGQGPEFLIYFQGTGAADDSGLPNDRFFAVRPEGSVSTLKIQRTERGDSAVYLCASSLRRGDTQYFGPGTRLTVL.

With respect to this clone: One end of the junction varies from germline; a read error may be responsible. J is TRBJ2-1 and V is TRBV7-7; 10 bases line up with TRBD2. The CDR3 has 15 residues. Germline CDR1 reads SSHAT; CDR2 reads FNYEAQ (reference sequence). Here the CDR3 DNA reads TGTGCTAGCAGCTTAGGCCTAGCGGGAGTAAATGAGCAGTTCTTC. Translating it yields CASSLGLAGVNEQFF.

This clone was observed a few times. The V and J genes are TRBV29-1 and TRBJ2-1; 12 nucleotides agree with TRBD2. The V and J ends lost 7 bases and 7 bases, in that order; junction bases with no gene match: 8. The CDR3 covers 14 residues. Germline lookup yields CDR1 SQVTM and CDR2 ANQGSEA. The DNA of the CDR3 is TGCAGCGCCCCACTAGCGGGGGGTAGAAATGAGCAGTTCTTC. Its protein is CSAPLAGGRNEQFF.